The 25 T cell receptor beta chains in this list originate from one sample, sequenced in a study of blood T cells in healthy people across ages. A second PCR of about 7 to 12 cycles used a sample-barcoded 5' primer and a J-beta primer mix. TCRdb reprocessed the 5' RACE reads with MiXCR, giving one entry per CDR3 protein. This sample has fewer than 700,000 distinct CDR3 sequences; around half occur once, and the top ten carry 20% to 25%. The sequenced sample consisted of blood. The source of these receptors is an elderly man in good health.

The V and J genes are TRBV15 and TRBJ1-1, with D tentatively TRBD1 (5 bases). Germline CDR1 and CDR2: LNHNV and YYDKDF (reference sequence). Trimming left V 0 bases short and J 10 bases short, with 9 bases between. CDR3 length equals 12 residues. Written as DNA, the CDR3 is TGTGCCACCAGCAGAGATGGGACGGGAGCTTTCTTT. Residues: CATSRDGTGAFF.

This clonotype was recorded a few times. CDR3 nucleotides: TGTGCCAGCAGCGAAAGAACTAGCCTCACAGATACGCAGTATTTT. Translation: CASSERTSLTDTQYF. The chain has TRBV7-9 and TRBJ2-3; possible D gene TRBD2, 6 bases. This CDR3 is 15 amino acids long. With 5 bases removed from V and 2 bases from J, the gap between germline ends came to 14 bases. Germline V gene data show CDR1 as SEHNR and CDR2 as FQNEAQ (reference sequence).

The sample holds a few counts of this clonotype. This sequence joins TRBV20-1 and TRBJ2-4; tentatively, D is TRBD1 or TRBD2 (5 bases each). The J call may be incorrect, as the DNA end agrees better with TRBJ2-7. This CDR3 region has 15 residues. The germline V gene has CDR1 DFQATT and CDR2 SNEGSKA (reference sequence). The CDR3 loop reads CSAKAPGRQRREQYF. The CDR3 region has the DNA TGCAGTGCTAAAGCCCCGGGACGTCAGAGGCGCGAGCAGTACTTC.

The chain has TRBV10-3 and TRBJ2-5; D might be TRBD1 (5 bases). Trimming left V 6 bases short and J 4 bases short, with 15 bases between. The germline gives CDR1 ENHRY, CDR2 SYGVKD. This CDR3 has 14 residues. CDR3 sequence: CAISGIQGLETQYF. The CDR3 DNA reads as TGTGCCATCAGCGGAATTCAGGGATTAGAGACCCAGTACTTC.

At least ten counts were recorded for this clonotype. The CDR3 loop reads CSAPGLGYEQYF. The CDR3 DNA sequence: TGCAGTGCTCCAGGGTTAGGCTACGAGCAGTACTTC. The genes are TRBV20-1 and TRBJ2-7, with TRBD1 as a possible D gene (5 bases). Trimming stripped 5 bases from V and 3 bases from J, with 11 bases between. This CDR3 comprises 12 residues. Germline V gene lookup returns CDR1 DFQATT and CDR2 SNEGSKA (reference sequence).

At least ten counts were recorded for this clonotype. The V gene is TRBV4-1, the J gene TRBJ2-1; 13 bases map to TRBD2. The CDR3 extends over 15 amino acids. Trimming cost V 3 bases and J 6 bases; bases outside gene matches: 2. Germline V gives CDR1 MGHRA, CDR2 YSYEKL. This CDR3 reads CASSQGLAGLNEQFF. As DNA, the CDR3 is TGCGCCAGCAGCCAGGGACTAGCGGGACTCAATGAGCAGTTCTTC.

This clonotype was recorded at least ten times. V is TRBV28 and J is TRBJ2-1, with D possibly matching TRBD1 (5 bases). Trimming cost V 4 bases and J 9 bases, with 13 bases left between them. This CDR3 is built from 13 residues. Germline V gene sequence: CDR1 MDHEN, CDR2 SYDVKM. The CDR3 nucleotides are TGTGCCAGCAGTTCCGGTGGGGCGCGTGAGCAGTTCTTC. It encodes CASSSGGAREQFF.

This clonotype was seen a few times. J is TRBJ2-5 and V is TRBV5-1; D is perhaps TRBD1 (6 bases). The germline CDR1 and CDR2 sequences are SGHRS and YFSETQ. The CDR3 loop spans 14 amino acids. V dropped 2 bases and J dropped 0 bases, with 8 bases sitting between them. The CDR3 is CASSLTGYQETQYF. The DNA of the CDR3 is TGCGCCAGCAGCTTAACAGGGTACCAAGAGACCCAGTACTTC.

A remark on this clonotype: At one end the junction does not follow the germline gene, possibly because of a read error. The CDR3 here is CASSLEGEETQYF. DNA of the CDR3: TGTGCCAGCAGTTTGGAGGGGGAAGAGACCCAGTACTTC. This chain joins TRBV5-1 and TRBJ2-5, with D perhaps assigned TRBD1 or TRBD2 (6 bases each). Germline-derived CDR1 and CDR2 are SGHRS and YFSETQ. The CDR3 loop spans 13 amino acids.

The rearrangement joins TRBV7-3 to TRBJ2-3, with 14 bases fitting TRBD2. Trimming cost V 5 bases and J 4 bases; bases outside gene matches: 5. Germline assignment: CDR1 SGHTA and CDR2 FQGTGA. The CDR3 runs to 16 residues. The CDR3 loop reads CASSPMGLAGADTQYF. For the CDR3, the DNA is TGTGCCAGCAGCCCAATGGGACTAGCGGGAGCAGATACGCAGTATTTT.

The V call is TRBV20-1, the J call TRBJ2-2; TRBD2 might be the D (6 bases). The germline CDR1 and CDR2 sequences are DFQATT and SNEGSKA (reference sequence). CDR3 length equals 16 residues. Trimming removed 3 bases at V and 6 bases at J, with 20 bases between. In DNA, the CDR3 is TGCAGTGCTAGCTTTGGCGGACTACGAGGGGCCGGGGAGCTGTTTTTT. Encoded protein: CSASFGGLRGAGELFF.

This chain's CDR3 is CSGTSQDEQFF. In DNA, the CDR3 is TGCAGCGGGACTAGTCAGGATGAGCAGTTCTTC. The chain couples TRBV29-1 to TRBJ2-1; TRBD2 matches 7 bases. CDR3 length equals 11 residues. V trimming: 7 bases; J trimming: 8 bases; junction bases outside the gene matches: 5. The germline gives CDR1 SQVTM, CDR2 ANQGSEA.

The chain carries TRBV10-3 and TRBJ1-1, with D perhaps matching TRBD1 (5 bases). CDR3 length: 13 amino acids. V lost 7 bases to trimming and J lost 7 bases, with 16 bases between them. CDR1 and CDR2 (germline): ENHRY, SYGVKD. CDR3 amino acids: CAIKPPGFDEAFF. In DNA, the CDR3 is TGTGCCATCAAGCCCCCAGGGTTCGATGAAGCTTTCTTT.

In this sample, this clonotype turned up once. The V and J genes are TRBV20-1 and TRBJ2-5, with TRBD2 identical over 9 bases. The CDR3 is 14 amino acids. Trimming took 5 bases from V and 4 from J; bases not matched to a gene: 8. Germline V gives CDR1 DFQATT, CDR2 SNEGSKA (reference sequence). CDR3 nucleotide sequence: TGCAGTGCTCAAATAGCGGGAGCCACAGAGACCCAGTACTTC. Its protein is CSAQIAGATETQYF.

This clonotype has only a few counts. The chain is built from TRBV2 and TRBJ2-3; D remains unclear. Germline lookup yields CDR1 SNHLY and CDR2 FYNNEI. The CDR3 consists of 15 residues. Trimming stripped 4 bases from V and 3 bases from J, with 14 bases between. The CDR3 nucleotides read TGTGCCAGCAGTGCGAGGACGCAGGAAACAGATACGCAGTATTTT. Its protein product is CASSARTQETDTQYF. Based on the CDR3 plus reference TRBV2 and TRBJ2-3, the full variable domain is EPEVTQTPSHQVTQMGQEVILRCVPISNHLYFYWYRQILGQKVEFLVSFYNNEISEKSEIFDDQFSVERPDGSNFTLKIRSTKLEDSAMYFCASSARTQETDTQYFGPGTRLTVL.

The chain uses TRBV18 and TRBJ1-5; 11 bases are a match to TRBD1. CDR1 is KGHSH, CDR2 LQKENI, per germline. The CDR3 has 16 amino acids. Trimming removed 5 bases from V and 3 bases from J; junction bases left unmatched: 6. The CDR3 coding sequence is TGTGCCAGCTCAGGACAGGGGGCGACGTTCAATCAGCCCCAGCATTTT. Translation gives CASSGQGATFNQPQHF.

The rearrangement uses TRBV5-1 and TRBJ1-2; 11 nucleotides agree with TRBD1. Germline lookup yields CDR1 SGHRS and CDR2 YFSETQ. V was pared by 7 bases and J by 7 bases, with 12 bases of the junction left unmatched. This CDR3 is 15 amino acids long. The CDR3 DNA is TGCGCCAGCGGTATTACAGGGACAGGGGGATCTGGCTACACCTTC. The encoded protein is CASGITGTGGSGYTF.

This clonotype came up a few times. CDR3 DNA: TGTGCCAGTAGTATAGCCTGGGACAGTTCCAGGGCTGGGGCCAACGTCCTGACTTTC. Translated, it gives CASSIAWDSSRAGANVLTF. This rearrangement joins TRBV19 to TRBJ2-6; TRBD1 matches 7 bases. CDR1 LNHDA and CDR2 SQIVND come from the germline V gene (reference sequence). The CDR3 is made up of 19 amino acids. J gave up 2 bases and V 1 base, and 11 bases lay outside the gene matches.

This clonotype was picked up many times. This sequence joins TRBV6-6 and TRBJ2-7; TRBD1 might be the D (6 bases). The germline gives CDR1 MNHNY, CDR2 SVGAGI (reference sequence). The CDR3 is made up of 13 amino acids. V lost 4 bases to trimming and J lost 5 bases, with 12 bases between them. CDR3 nucleotides: TGTGCCAGCAGTTCGGGACATCTTAACGAGCAGTACTTC. Its translation: CASSSGHLNEQYF.

The chain recombines TRBV11-2 with TRBJ2-7, with TRBD1 identical over 7 bases. Per the germline V gene, CDR1 is SGHAT and CDR2 is FQNNGV. V lost 5 bases to trimming and J lost 3 bases; unmatched junction nucleotides: 7. This CDR3 contains 14 residues. The CDR3 coding sequence is TGTGCCAGCAGCCCGGGACAGCCCTACTACGAGCAGTACTTC. Protein: CASSPGQPYYEQYF. Variable domain in full (rest from reference TRBV11-2 and TRBJ2-7): EAGVAQSPRYKIIEKRQSVAFWCNPISGHATLYWYQQILGQGPKLLIQFQNNGVVDDSQLPKDRFSAERLKGVDSTLKIQPAKLEDSAVYLCASSPGQPYYEQYFGPGTRLTVT.

V gene TRBV2 combines with J gene TRBJ2-7; D could derive from TRBD1 or TRBD2 (5 bases each). CDR1 is SNHLY and CDR2 is FYNNEI in the germline V gene. The V end lost 6 bases, the J end lost 4 bases, and 19 bases lay between the germline ends. CDR3 length: 15 residues. For the CDR3, the DNA is TGTGCCAGCAGAGCAGGGACGGGCGAAGGTTACGAGCAGTACTTC. Its translation is CASRAGTGEGYEQYF.

This chain links TRBV4-1 with TRBJ2-6; D perhaps matches TRBD1 (7 bases). Looked up from germline, CDR1 is MGHRA and CDR2 is YSYEKL. The ends were cut back, 0 bases at V and 13 bases at J, with 25 bases in the middle. The CDR3 contains 18 residues. The CDR3 loop is CASSQDGAGGTRLSVLTF. The CDR3 coding sequence is TGCGCCAGCAGCCAAGATGGGGCAGGGGGGACTCGGCTCAGTGTCCTGACTTTC.

The chain recombines TRBV12-3 or TRBV12-4 with TRBJ2-7, with D hard to call. This CDR3 contains 14 residues. V dropped 3 bases and J dropped 0 bases, with 9 bases sitting between them. CDR3 nucleotides: TGTGCCAGCAGTTTTCGACGGAGCTCCTACGAGCAGTACTTC. It is translated as CASSFRRSSYEQYF.

This chain uses TRBV11-3 with TRBJ2-7, with D possibly called TRBD1 or TRBD2 (7 bases each). The CDR3 runs to 15 residues. V lost 7 bases to trimming and J lost 2 bases, with 18 bases between them. The germline gives CDR1 SGHNT, CDR2 YENEEA. CDR3 sequence: CASTAYQGGPYEQYF. CDR3 in DNA: TGTGCCAGCACCGCCTACCAGGGGGGGCCCTACGAGCAGTACTTC.

The chain recombines TRBV4-3 with TRBJ2-2; D unclear. CDR3 length: 14 residues. Germline CDR1 is LGHNA and CDR2 is YSLEER. Trimming took 4 bases from V and 6 from J, leaving 12 bases between them. The CDR3 DNA follows: TGCGCCAGCAGCCCCGACCGGCGTGCCGGGGAGCTGTTTTTT. Translating it yields CASSPDRRAGELFF.